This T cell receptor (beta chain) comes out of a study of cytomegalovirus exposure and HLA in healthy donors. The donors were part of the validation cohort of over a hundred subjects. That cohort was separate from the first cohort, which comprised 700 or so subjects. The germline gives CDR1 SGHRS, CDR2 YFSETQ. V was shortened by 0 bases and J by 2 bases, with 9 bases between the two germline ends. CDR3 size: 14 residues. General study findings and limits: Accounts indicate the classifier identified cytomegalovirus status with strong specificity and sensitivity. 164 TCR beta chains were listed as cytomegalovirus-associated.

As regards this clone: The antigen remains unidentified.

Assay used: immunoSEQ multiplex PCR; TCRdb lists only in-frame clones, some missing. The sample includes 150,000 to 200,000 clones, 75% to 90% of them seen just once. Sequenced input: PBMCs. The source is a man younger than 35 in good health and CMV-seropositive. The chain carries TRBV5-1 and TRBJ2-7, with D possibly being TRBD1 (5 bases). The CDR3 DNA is TGCGCCAGCAGCTTGGCTCAGGGTACCTACGAGCAGTACTTC. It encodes CASSLAQGTYEQYF.